The source of this T cell receptor (beta chain) is a study of CD8 T cells in ankylosing spondylitis. Notes on the study in general: Apparently characteristic of ankylosing spondylitis blood was a TCR beta motif (about eight highly homologous variants). Significantly higher representation of disease-linked clones was reported for matched ankylosing spondylitis synovial fluid.

The J segment lost 6 bases and the V segment lost 4 bases, leaving 9 bases of the junction unmatched. Germline lookup yields CDR1 LGHDT and CDR2 YNNKEL (reference sequence). The CDR3 runs 15 residues. TCRdb passed the 5' RACE reads through MiXCR, listing each CDR3 protein once. The sample yields hundreds of thousands of distinct CDR3 sequences, roughly 15% seen once. For this clonotype: What it binds is unknown.

The specimen sequenced was blood, either unsorted or a sorted T cell fraction (not recorded which). The chain has TRBV3-1 and TRBJ1-2; TRBD1 matches 9 bases. This clonotype originated in a male donor with ankylosing spondylitis. The CDR3 DNA reads TGTGCCAGCAGCCCTTTGGCGGGACAGGGTAATGGCTACACCTTC. This translates into CASSPLAGQGNGYTF.